The present TCR beta chain was sequenced within a study of graft-versus-host responses after intestinal transplantation. Study context: Recipients across the board were started on anti-thymocyte globulin induction, then kept on tacrolimus and steroids for two to four years.

Study findings and constraints: Present in recipient marrow, GvH clones included some that appeared first in ileum or blood. Within allografts, high graft-versus-host to host-versus-graft clonal ratios were seen among patients with graft-donor T cell macrochimerism.

With 7 bases removed from V and 6 bases from J, the gap between germline ends came to 16 bases. Looked up from germline, CDR1 is SQVTM and CDR2 is ANQGSEA. The CDR3 extends over 13 amino acids. Responders labeled with CFSE (about 200,000) were plated with about 200,000 irradiated, violet-dye-labeled stimulators. Responder CD3+CD4+ and CD3+CD8+ cells that were proliferating and CFSE-low were sorted after the reaction. This clone is categorized as medium-sized (0.01 to 0.1%). The method was immunoSEQ multiplex PCR; TCRdb's version includes in-frame clones alone and lacks a portion of them. This sample has 10,000 to 15,000 clones; about 30% occur once, and the top ten carry roughly 2.6%.

The V gene is TRBV29-1, the J gene TRBJ2-1, with a tentative D call TRBD1 (6 bases). This material consisted of alloreactive CD8+ T cells from a mixed lymphocyte reaction culture, taken before intestinal transplant. Specified subset: CFSE-low proliferating T cells sorted from roughly six-day pre-transplant mixed lymphocyte reaction (GvH or HvG direction). The clonotype originates from a human patient who received an intestinal transplant. The CDR3 reads CSATGKGGNEQFF. The CDR3, as DNA: TGCAGCGCAACCGGGAAAGGGGGCAATGAGCAGTTCTTC.